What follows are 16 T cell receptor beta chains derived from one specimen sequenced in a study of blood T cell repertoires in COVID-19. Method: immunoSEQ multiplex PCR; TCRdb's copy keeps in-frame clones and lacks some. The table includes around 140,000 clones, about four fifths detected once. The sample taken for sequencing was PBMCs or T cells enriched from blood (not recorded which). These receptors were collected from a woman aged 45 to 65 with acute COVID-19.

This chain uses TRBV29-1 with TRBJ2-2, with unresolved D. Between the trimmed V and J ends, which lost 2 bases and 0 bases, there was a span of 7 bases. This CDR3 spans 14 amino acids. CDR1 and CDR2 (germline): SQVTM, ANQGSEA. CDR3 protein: CSVELQTNTGELFF. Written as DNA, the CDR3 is TGCAGCGTTGAATTACAGACGAACACCGGGGAGCTGTTTTTT.

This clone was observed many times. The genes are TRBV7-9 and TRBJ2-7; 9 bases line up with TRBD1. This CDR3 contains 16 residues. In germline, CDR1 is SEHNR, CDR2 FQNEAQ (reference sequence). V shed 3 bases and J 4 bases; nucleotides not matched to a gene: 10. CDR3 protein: CASSLDRGSLLYEQYF. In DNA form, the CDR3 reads TGTGCCAGCAGCTTGGACAGGGGATCCCTCCTATACGAGCAGTACTTC.

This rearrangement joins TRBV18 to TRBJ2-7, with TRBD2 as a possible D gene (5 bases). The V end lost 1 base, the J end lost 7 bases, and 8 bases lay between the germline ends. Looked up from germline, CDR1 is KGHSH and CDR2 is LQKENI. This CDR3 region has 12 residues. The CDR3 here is CASSPRAEEQYF. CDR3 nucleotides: TGTGCCAGCTCACCACGAGCGGAAGAGCAGTACTTC.

The DNA of the CDR3 is TGTGCCAGTAGTATTAGTTTCTCAGCGGGGTCCAATGAGCAGTTCTTC. It yields the protein CASSISFSAGSNEQFF. This chain connects TRBV19 to TRBJ2-1, with 7 bases that match TRBD2. There are 16 residues in the CDR3. With 3 bases clipped from V and 6 bases from J, the junction kept 11 bases outside the gene matches. Germline V CDR1 and CDR2: LNHDA, SQIVND (reference sequence).

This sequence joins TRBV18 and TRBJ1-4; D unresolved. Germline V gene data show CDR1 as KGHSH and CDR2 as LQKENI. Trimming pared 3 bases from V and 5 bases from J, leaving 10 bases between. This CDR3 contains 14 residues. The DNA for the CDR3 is TGTGCCAGCTCACCGGGCCAGGCAAATGAAAAACTGTTTTTT. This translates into CASSPGQANEKLFF.

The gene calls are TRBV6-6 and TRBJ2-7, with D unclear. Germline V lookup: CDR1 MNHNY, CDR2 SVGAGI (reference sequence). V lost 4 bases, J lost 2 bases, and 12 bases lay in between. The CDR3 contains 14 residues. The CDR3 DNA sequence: TGTGCCAGCAGTTCGCCTAGGAAAGCCTACGAGCAGTACTTC. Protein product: CASSSPRKAYEQYF.

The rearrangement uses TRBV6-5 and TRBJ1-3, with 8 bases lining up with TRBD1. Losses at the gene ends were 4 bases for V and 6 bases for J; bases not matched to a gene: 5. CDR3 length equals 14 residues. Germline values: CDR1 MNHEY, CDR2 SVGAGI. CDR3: CASSFDRGANTIYF. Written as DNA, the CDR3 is TGTGCCAGCAGTTTCGACAGGGGCGCAAACACCATATATTTT.

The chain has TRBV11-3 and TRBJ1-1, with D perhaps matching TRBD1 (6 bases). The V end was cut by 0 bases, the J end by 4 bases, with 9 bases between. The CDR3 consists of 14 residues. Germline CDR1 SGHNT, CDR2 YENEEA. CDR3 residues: CASSLDVGGTEAFF. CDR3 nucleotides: TGTGCCAGCAGCTTAGATGTAGGGGGCACTGAAGCTTTCTTT.

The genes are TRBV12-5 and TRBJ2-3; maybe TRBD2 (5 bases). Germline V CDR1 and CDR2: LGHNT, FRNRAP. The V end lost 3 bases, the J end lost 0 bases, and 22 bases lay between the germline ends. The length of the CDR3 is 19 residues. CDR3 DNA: TGTGCTAGTGGTTTCGGTGTGGGAGAGCGGAAGACTAGCACAGATACGCAGTATTTT. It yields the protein CASGFGVGERKTSTDTQYF.

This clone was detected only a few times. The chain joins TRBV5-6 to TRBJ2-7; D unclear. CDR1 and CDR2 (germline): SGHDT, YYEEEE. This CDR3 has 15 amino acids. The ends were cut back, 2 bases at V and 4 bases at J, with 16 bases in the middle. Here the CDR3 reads CASSFLAGGSYEQYF. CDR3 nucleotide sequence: TGTGCCAGCAGCTTTCTGGCAGGTGGGTCGTACGAGCAGTACTTC.

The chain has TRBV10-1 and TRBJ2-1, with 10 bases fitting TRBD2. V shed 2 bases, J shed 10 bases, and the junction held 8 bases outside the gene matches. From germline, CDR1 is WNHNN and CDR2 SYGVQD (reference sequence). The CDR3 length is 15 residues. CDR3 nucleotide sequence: TGCGCCAGCAGTGAGGCTAGCGGGGGTTGGGGAGAGCAGTTCTTC. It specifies CASSEASGGWGEQFF.

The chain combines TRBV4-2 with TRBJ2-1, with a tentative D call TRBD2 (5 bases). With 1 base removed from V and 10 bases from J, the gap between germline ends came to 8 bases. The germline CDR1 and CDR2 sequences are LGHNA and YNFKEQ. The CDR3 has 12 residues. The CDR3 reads CASSQGGLEQFF. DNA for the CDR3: TGTGCCAGCAGCCAAGGAGGGTTAGAGCAGTTCTTC.

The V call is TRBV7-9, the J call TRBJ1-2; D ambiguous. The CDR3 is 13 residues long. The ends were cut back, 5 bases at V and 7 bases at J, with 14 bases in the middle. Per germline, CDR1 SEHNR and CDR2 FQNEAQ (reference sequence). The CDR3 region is CASSEEIGFGYTF. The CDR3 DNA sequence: TGTGCCAGCAGCGAAGAAATCGGTTTTGGCTACACCTTC.

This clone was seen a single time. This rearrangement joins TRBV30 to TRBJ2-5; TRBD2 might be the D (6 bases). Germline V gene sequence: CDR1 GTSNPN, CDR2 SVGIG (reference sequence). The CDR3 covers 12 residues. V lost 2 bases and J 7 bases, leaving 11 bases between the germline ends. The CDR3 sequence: CAWSLLGGTQYF. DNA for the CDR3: TGTGCCTGGAGTTTATTGGGGGGGACCCAGTACTTC.

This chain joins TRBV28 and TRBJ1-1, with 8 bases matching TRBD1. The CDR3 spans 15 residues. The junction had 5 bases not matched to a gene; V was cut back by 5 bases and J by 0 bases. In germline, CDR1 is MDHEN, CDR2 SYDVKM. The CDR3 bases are TGTGCCAGCAGTACGGGACAGGTCATGAACACTGAAGCTTTCTTT. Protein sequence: CASSTGQVMNTEAFF.

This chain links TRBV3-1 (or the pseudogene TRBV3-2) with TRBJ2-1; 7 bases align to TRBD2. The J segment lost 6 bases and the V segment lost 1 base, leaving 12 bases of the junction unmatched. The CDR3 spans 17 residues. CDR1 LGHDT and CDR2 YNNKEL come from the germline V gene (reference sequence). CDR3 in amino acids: CASSQAVFGGSRNEQFF. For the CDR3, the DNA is TGTGCCAGCAGCCAAGCCGTGTTTGGCGGGAGTCGCAATGAGCAGTTCTTC.